This T cell receptor (beta chain) was sequenced in a study of T cell responses to AZD1222 COVID-19 vaccine (dated by TCRdb to 2020 to 2022). Regarding the research as a whole: AZD1222 recipients with second doses at about 4 weeks or about 12 weeks were pooled, because spike-specific TCR depth and breadth did not differ between schedules. A total of under 250 trial participants underwent TCR sequencing, of whom some 200 had received two doses of AZD1222 and some 25 had received two doses of the MenACWY control vaccine. Enrollment into the trials was organized by age into subgroups of 18-55, 56-69 and 70-plus years, and those subgroups contained around 150, 28 and 57 TCR-sequenced participants, respectively.

Trimming at the junction amounts to 5 bases on V and 5 bases on J, and the germline ends lie 15 bases apart. Spanning cysteine to phenylalanine, the CDR3 consists of 14 amino acids. Here the CDR3 DNA is all that survives: 42 bases in frame from base 1. CDR1 and CDR2, looked up from the germline V gene, are SGHTA and FQGNSA. The CDR3 regions of human TCRbeta chains were subjected to immunosequencing. Per the original workflow: Repertoire TCRs were matched against a reference library of SARS-CoV-2-specific TCRs generated with the MIRA antigen-specificity platform. Breadth was defined as the fraction of unique TCRs that were SARS-CoV-2-associated. Depth was defined as the fraction of total T cells that were SARS-CoV-2-associated. Using the MIRA data, each spike-specific TCR was assigned both to the spike region to which the TCR was reactive and to a CD4 or CD8 class. Log10-transformed breadth and depth values were compared by one-way ANOVA with Sidak's multiple comparisons tests. TCRdb limited this immuneACCESS table to in-frame rearrangements with V and J called. A share of clones is missing; checked studies link under half to unresolved V genes, and the rest is unexplained. Clonal size and the V and J genes are those of that table, whereas D and trimming came from the DNA. This sample has about 110,000 clones in its table, and around 84% of those were observed once. Together, the top ten hold 3% to 4% of the sample.

As for this clone: No antigen is known for it. Within one base of it there is no much larger clone, and no base qualities were kept.

Findings and caveats that apply to the study as a whole: A significant rise in spike-specific TCR breadth and depth was observed after two AZD1222 doses relative to day 0 and relative to MenACWY recipients. Conclusions about previously exposed vaccinees were limited because only six AZD1222 recipients were SARS-CoV-2 seropositive at baseline. Vaccine-associated CD4 TCRs spanned the whole spike protein, with dominant responses in regions 160-218 and 743-854. Most participants were white British and females outnumbered males, and the authors suggested that clonal diversity may have been underestimated. In the small 56-69-year group, the increase in depth fell short of significance, most likely because of low power. Because no samples from the day 14 peak response were available, repertoires could be characterized only after the peak T cell response. Reportedly, almost half of the unique spike-specific TCRs recognized epitopes lying outside the regions that are mutated in the B.1.351 and B.1.1.7 variants.

The label giving this sample's time point can be read as: baseline before first vaccination. The vaccinee samples were drawn from two UK trials, COV001 and COV002, one of which was a single-blind randomized controlled phase 2/3 trial testing AZD1222 (ChAdOx1 nCoV-19) in healthy adults. For TCRbeta chain sequencing, PBMC samples were collected from trial participants at day 0 and at day 28 after the second dose. The sequence links TRBV7-2 to TRBJ1-2, with a tentative D gene TRBD1 over 6 matching bases. The sequence was obtained from an adult in good health. The specimen was peripheral blood, collected on day 0 of AZD1222 vaccination. Read as DNA, the sequence is TGTGCCAGCAGCCCACCTACGGGGGCGTATGGCTACACCTTC. Protein translation: CASSPPTGAYGYTF.